The 28 T cell receptor beta chains in this list originate from one sample, sequenced in a study of T cells in localized non-small cell lung cancer. Data came from immunoSEQ multiplex PCR; TCRdb stores just in-frame clones and leaves some out. The table records approximately 4,000 clones, 30% of them present only once. This specimen was lung tumor tissue, taken before any cancer treatment. These receptors were obtained from a male donor older than 55 with stage III lung adenocarcinoma.

This clone qualifies as medium-sized. The V and J genes are TRBV11-3 and TRBJ2-3, with a weak D call TRBD2 (6 bases). Germline V lookup: CDR1 SGHNT, CDR2 YENEEA. CDR3 length: 15 residues. V lost 2 bases and J lost 5, with 14 bases in between. CDR3 sequence: CASSLNAGSGDTQYF. In DNA form, the CDR3 reads TGTGCCAGCAGCTTAAATGCGGGATCAGGAGATACGCAGTATTTT.

The CDR3: CASSIAWAEGYTF. The CDR3 DNA is TGTGCCAGTAGTATAGCCTGGGCTGAGGGCTACACCTTC. The rearrangement uses TRBV19 and TRBJ1-2; D is unclear. CDR1 is LNHDA, CDR2 SQIVND, per germline (reference sequence). The CDR3 is 13 amino acids. V was shortened by 1 base and J by 8 bases, with 11 bases between the two germline ends.

The V call is TRBV5-1, the J call TRBJ2-2; TRBD1 aligns across 12 bases. Germline-derived CDR1 and CDR2 are SGHRS and YFSETQ. The CDR3 has 17 residues. The trim removed 0 bases at V and 4 bases at J, leaving 4 bases unmatched. CDR3 loop: CASSLGGQGASTGELFF. The CDR3 DNA reads TGCGCCAGCAGCTTGGGGGGACAGGGGGCGAGCACCGGGGAGCTGTTTTTT.

This chain uses TRBV29-1 with TRBJ2-5; maybe TRBD1 (6 bases). The V and J ends lost 7 bases and 4 bases respectively, with 16 bases between them. Per germline, CDR1 SQVTM and CDR2 ANQGSEA. This CDR3 comprises 13 residues. In DNA form, the CDR3 reads TGCAGCGAGAGGGGCAGGGGTTCAGAGACCCAGTACTTC. The encoded protein is CSERGRGSETQYF.

V and J are TRBV6-8 and TRBJ2-5; the match to TRBD2 covers 9 bases. CDR3 length equals 15 residues. With 4 bases clipped from V and 3 bases from J, the junction kept 6 bases outside the gene matches. Germline CDR1 MNHGY, CDR2 SAAAGT. CDR3 sequence (DNA): TGTGCCAGCAGTTCCCCTAGCGGGGTAGAAGAGACCCAGTACTTC. As protein: CASSSPSGVEETQYF.

There are a few counts of this clone. This rearrangement joins TRBV6-1 to TRBJ2-3; TRBD2 matches at 8 bases. The length of the CDR3 is 16 residues. Unmatched junction bases numbered 3, after V lost 0 bases and J lost 1 base. CDR1 is MNHNS and CDR2 is SASEGT in the germline V gene. The CDR3 bases are TGTGCCAGCAGTGAAGCGACCGGGGGGGGCACAGATACGCAGTATTTT. Translating gives CASSEATGGGTDTQYF.

This clone was seen a handful of times. This chain uses TRBV2 with TRBJ2-7, with TRBD2 matching 8 bases. Germline trimming cut 0 bases from V and 3 bases from J; bases unmatched to any gene: 10. CDR3 length equals 17 residues. Germline loops: CDR1 SNHLY, CDR2 FYNNEI. CDR3 amino acids: CASSEALPGGNLYEQYF. Written as DNA, the CDR3 is TGTGCCAGCAGTGAAGCGCTTCCGGGGGGGAACCTCTACGAGCAGTACTTC.

This clone has a handful of counts. This sequence joins TRBV11-3 and TRBJ2-1, with a tentative D call TRBD1 (6 bases). The CDR3 is 15 amino acids. The germline V gene has CDR1 SGHNT and CDR2 YENEEA. V lost 1 base, J lost 6 bases, and 13 bases lay in between. The chain's CDR3 is CASSLGLPGVNEQFF. The CDR3 coding sequence is TGTGCCAGCAGCTTAGGCCTCCCAGGGGTCAATGAGCAGTTCTTC.

The V call is TRBV7-6, the J call TRBJ2-1; 12 bases are a match to TRBD2. This CDR3 has 15 residues. V dropped 2 bases and J dropped 10; count of bases not matched to a gene: 6. From germline, CDR1 is SGHVS and CDR2 FNYEAQ. The CDR3 region is CASSLILAGGREQFF. CDR3 DNA: TGTGCCAGCAGCTTAATCCTAGCGGGGGGGCGCGAGCAGTTCTTC. Full variable domain (outside the CDR3, taken from reference TRBV7-6 and TRBJ2-1): GAGVSQSPRYKVTKRGQDVALRCDPISGHVSLYWYRQALGQGPEFLTYFNYEAQQDKSGLPNDRFSAERPEGSISTLTIQRTEQRDSAMYRCASSLILAGGREQFFGPGTRLTVL.

This clone has a handful of counts. The V call is TRBV6-8, the J call TRBJ1-1; no definite D call. The CDR3 is 15 amino acids. Per germline, CDR1 MNHGY and CDR2 SAAAGT. Between the trimmed V and J ends, which lost 8 bases and 1 base, there was a span of 17 bases. CDR3 sequence reads: CASLQQPPGNTEAFF. The DNA of the CDR3 is TGTGCCAGCTTACAGCAGCCACCTGGGAACACTGAAGCTTTCTTT.

The chain combines TRBV19 with TRBJ2-2, with D maybe TRBD2 (6 bases). Deletions cut 3 bases from V and 4 bases from J, with 12 bases between. Germline V gene data show CDR1 as LNHDA and CDR2 as SQIVND (reference sequence). The CDR3 is 15 amino acids. CDR3 in amino acids: CASSIDRESTGELFF. CDR3 bases: TGTGCCAGTAGTATCGACCGGGAGTCCACCGGGGAGCTGTTTTTT.

This clone is categorized as medium-sized (0.01 to 0.1%). The V call is TRBV6-1, the J call TRBJ1-2; D perhaps matches TRBD1 (6 bases). The germline CDR1 and CDR2 sequences are MNHNS and SASEGT. V was cut by 1 base and J by 5 bases, with 14 bases left in between. The CDR3 covers 15 residues. The DNA of the CDR3 is TGTGCCAGCAGTGAAGAATGGACAGCCCGTTATGGCTACACCTTC. Amino acid sequence: CASSEEWTARYGYTF.

The V call is TRBV30, the J call TRBJ1-6; 7 bases fit TRBD1. Germline V gives CDR1 GTSNPN, CDR2 SVGIG (reference sequence). The CDR3 loop spans 15 amino acids. The ends lost 3 bases at V and 5 bases at J; junction bases unmatched: 7. The CDR3 coding sequence is TGTGCCTGGAGGGGGCAGGGGGGTCATAATTCACCCCTCCACTTT. Its translation: CAWRGQGGHNSPLHF.

V gene TRBV6-8 combines with J gene TRBJ2-7; D remains ambiguous. The CDR3 spans 17 residues. V was shortened by 6 bases and J by 1 base, with 22 bases between the two germline ends. Germline V gene lookup returns CDR1 MNHGY and CDR2 SAAAGT. The CDR3 reads CASRHGESAIGSYEQYF. CDR3 in DNA: TGTGCCAGCAGACACGGAGAATCGGCTATCGGGTCCTACGAGCAGTACTTC.

This clone was seen more than once but under ten times. This chain uses TRBV10-3 with TRBJ1-1; unclear D gene. This CDR3 region has 14 residues. Trimming left V 0 bases short and J 1 base short, with 6 bases between. The V gene's germline CDR1 is ENHRY and CDR2 SYGVKD. The CDR3: CAISESGSNTEAFF. CDR3 nucleotide sequence: TGTGCCATCAGTGAGTCGGGATCGAACACTGAAGCTTTCTTT.

The chain combines TRBV15 with TRBJ1-2; D may be TRBD1 (5 bases). This CDR3 spans 14 amino acids. V lost 6 bases to trimming and J lost 4 bases, with 15 bases between them. CDR1 and CDR2 from the germline V gene are LNHNV and YYDKDF (reference sequence). The CDR3, as DNA: TGTGCCACCAGTCCCCCCGAGAGGGGCTATGGCTACACCTTC. It codes for CATSPPERGYGYTF.

A few counts support this clone. V usage is TRBV19 and J usage is TRBJ1-5, with 10 bases matching TRBD1. V was pared by 1 base and J by 5 bases, with 5 bases of the junction left unmatched. Per germline, CDR1 LNHDA and CDR2 SQIVND (reference sequence). This CDR3 contains 16 residues. The CDR3 reads CASSIGRDRGHQPQHF. For the CDR3, the DNA is TGTGCCAGTAGTATAGGGCGGGACAGGGGACATCAGCCCCAGCATTTT.

V gene TRBV18 combines with J gene TRBJ1-2, with D perhaps TRBD1 (5 bases). The CDR3 totals 14 residues. With 2 bases removed from V and 4 bases from J, the gap between germline ends came to 11 bases. Looked up from germline, CDR1 is KGHSH and CDR2 is LQKENI. The chain's CDR3 is CASSPSDSPYGYTF. As DNA, the CDR3 is TGTGCCAGCTCACCAAGTGACAGCCCCTATGGCTACACCTTC.

This clone was seen a few times. The V and J genes are TRBV30 and TRBJ1-6; D remains unclear. Trimming stripped 2 bases from V and 5 bases from J, with 10 bases between. CDR1 is GTSNPN and CDR2 is SVGIG in the germline V gene (reference sequence). The CDR3 contains 14 residues. The chain's CDR3 is CAWSRLKNNSPLHF. CDR3 nucleotide sequence: TGTGCCTGGAGTAGGCTGAAGAATAATTCACCCCTCCACTTT.

The chain couples TRBV5-1 to TRBJ2-7; 9 positions agree with TRBD2. The J segment lost 5 bases and the V segment lost 6 bases, leaving 15 bases of the junction unmatched. There are 16 residues in the CDR3. Germline V gene data show CDR1 as SGHRS and CDR2 as YFSETQ. The CDR3 is CASTPSRSGGYHEQYF. For the CDR3, the DNA is TGCGCCAGCACCCCTTCAAGGAGCGGGGGGTACCACGAGCAGTACTTC.

CDR3 DNA sequence: TGCGCCAGCAGCCACCCCTCGGGGCAGGAAGAGACCCAGTACTTC. This translates into CASSHPSGQEETQYF. The chain employs TRBV1 and TRBJ2-5. TRBV1 is a listed pseudogene. The CDR3 extends over 15 amino acids.

Only a few counts were recorded for this clone. The V call is TRBV6-8, the J call TRBJ1-1; D unclear. The germline V gene encodes CDR1 MNHGY and CDR2 SAAAGT. This CDR3 has 17 amino acids. The germline V and J ends were trimmed by 3 bases and 0 bases, with 17 bases remaining between them. Here the CDR3 DNA reads TGTGCCAGCAGTTATATAAGGGCCCCGTTGCTGAACACTGAAGCTTTCTTT. Translation: CASSYIRAPLLNTEAFF.

The CDR3 DNA sequence: TGTGCCAGTAGTATGGACAGAGATAATGAAAAACTGTTTTTT. It codes for CASSMDRDNEKLFF. The chain is built from TRBV19 and TRBJ1-4, with D maybe TRBD1 (6 bases). CDR3 length: 14 amino acids. Trimming left V 3 bases short and J 4 bases short, with 9 bases between. Germline V gene lookup returns CDR1 LNHDA and CDR2 SQIVND (reference sequence).

A few counts support this clone. The chain recombines TRBV15 with TRBJ1-4; D remains unclear. Germline CDR1 is LNHNV and CDR2 is YYDKDF (reference sequence). Trimming shortened V by 0 bases and J by 3 bases, and 5 bases separated the two germline ends. The CDR3 runs 14 residues. CDR3 protein: CATSRDLSNEKLFF. CDR3 bases: TGTGCCACCAGCAGAGACCTTTCTAATGAAAAACTGTTTTTT.

Here the CDR3 DNA reads TGTGCCAGCAGCGTCGAGACAGGGCCTTACTATGGCTACACCTTC. Its protein product is CASSVETGPYYGYTF. V gene TRBV9 combines with J gene TRBJ1-2, with 7 positions matching TRBD1. Losses at the gene ends were 2 bases for V and 3 bases for J; bases not matched to a gene: 7. The germline V gene has CDR1 SGDLS and CDR2 YYNGEE. The CDR3 consists of 15 residues.

This clone has only a few counts. The chain recombines TRBV15 with TRBJ1-5; 11 nucleotides align to TRBD1. The CDR3 loop spans 17 amino acids. CDR1 is LNHNV, CDR2 YYDKDF, per germline (reference sequence). After removal of 3 bases from V and 2 bases from J, the junction contained 6 bases not matched to a gene. The CDR3 DNA sequence: TGTGCCACCAGCAGGATGGGACAGGGGGTAGGCAATCAGCCCCAGCATTTT. This codes for CATSRMGQGVGNQPQHF. The full variable domain, rest sourced from reference TRBV15 and TRBJ1-5, is DAMVIQNPRYQVTQFGKPVTLSCSQTLNHNVMYWYQQKSSQAPKLLFHYYDKDFNNEADTPDNFQSRRPNTSFCFLDIRSPGLGDTAMYLCATSRMGQGVGNQPQHFGDGTRLSIL.

By share, this clone ranks as medium-sized. The chain is built from TRBV11-3 and TRBJ1-1, with 7 bases that match TRBD1. Losses at the gene ends were 4 bases for V and 1 base for J; bases not matched to a gene: 3. Per the germline V gene, CDR1 is SGHNT and CDR2 is YENEEA. The CDR3 is made up of 14 amino acids. CDR3 in DNA: TGTGCCAGCAGCTCGACAGGGCAGAACACTGAAGCTTTCTTT. This encodes CASSSTGQNTEAFF.

A few counts support this clone. The gene calls are TRBV6-8 and TRBJ1-2; 7 bases line up with TRBD1. The V gene's germline CDR1 is MNHGY and CDR2 SAAAGT. The J segment lost 6 bases and the V segment lost 6 bases, leaving 7 bases of the junction unmatched. CDR3 length: 13 amino acids. The CDR3 spells CASRQQGRDGYTF. In DNA form, the CDR3 reads TGTGCCAGCAGACAACAGGGGCGGGATGGCTACACCTTC.